Listed below are T cell receptor beta chains from one sample, sequenced in a study of memory CD8 T cells in hepatitis C reinfection. Profiled with immunoSEQ multiplex PCR; TCRdb holds only in-frame clones, not every one. The sample includes over 35,000 clones, around 89% of them seen just once. Material: naive CD8+ T cells sorted from blood. The receptors were gathered from a man between 18 and 29 years old with hepatitis C virus infection. Both conserved end residues are part of each CDR3. D genes are given only for firm matches. Clone size appears in some rows only: once, few, many, or a class for an expanded clone.

d_call j_call cdr3_length v_call clone_size cdr3_aa cdr3_nt
TRBD2 TRBJ2-3 15 TRBV7-6 NA CASSLPAGGLHTQYF TGTGCCAGCAGCTTACCAGCGGGGGGCCTGCATACGCAGTATTTT
NA TRBJ2-7 13 TRBV23-1 NA CASSHQQGLEQYF TGCGCCAGCAGTCATCAGCAGGGGCTCGAGCAGTACTTC
TRBD1 TRBJ2-3 17 TRBV5-4 NA CASSLWGRGYGADTQYF TGTGCCAGCAGCTTGTGGGGCAGGGGGTACGGCGCAGATACGCAGTATTTT
TRBD1 TRBJ2-3 15 TRBV2 NA CASRSGTGGIDTQYF TGTGCCAGCAGGAGCGGGACAGGGGGCATAGATACGCAGTATTTT
TRBD2 TRBJ2-1 17 TRBV19 NA CASSIVLGGDLNNEQFF TGTGCCAGTAGTATAGTATTGGGGGGGGACCTCAACAATGAGCAGTTCTTC
TRBD2 TRBJ2-4 15 TRBV7-2 NA CAFTPTSGSENIQYF TGTGCCTTTACCCCCACTAGCGGATCCGAAAACATTCAGTACTTC
NA TRBJ1-5 14 TRBV28 NA CASSSPTRAQPQHF TGTGCCAGCAGTTCCCCCACGAGGGCCCAGCCCCAGCATTTT
TRBD2 TRBJ2-1 16 TRBV7-9 NA CASSAPDGGAFPKQFF TGTGCCAGCAGCGCCCCGGACGGGGGGGCTTTCCCGAAGCAGTTCTTC
NA TRBJ2-3 16 TRBV10-1 NA CASRVQVPNSTDTQYF TGCGCCAGCAGAGTACAGGTTCCGAACTCCACAGATACGCAGTATTTT
NA TRBJ2-2 14 TRBV27 few CASSFLGDTGELFF TGTGCCAGCAGTTTTCTAGGGGACACCGGGGAGCTGTTTTTT
NA TRBJ1-4 15 TRBV5-6 NA CASSSRTVVNEKLFF TGTGCCAGCAGCTCCAGGACAGTCGTTAATGAAAAACTGTTTTTT
NA TRBJ1-1 12 TRBV19 NA CASRRVNTEAFF TGTGCCAGTCGTCGAGTTAACACTGAAGCTTTCTTT
NA TRBJ2-3 15 TRBV5-1 NA CASSLAGRRSDTQYF TGCGCCAGCAGCTTAGCTGGAAGGAGGTCAGATACGCAGTATTTT
TRBD1 TRBJ2-7 14 TRBV10-2 NA CASSNGQVSYEQYF TGCGCCAGCAGCAACGGACAGGTTTCCTACGAGCAGTACTTC
NA TRBJ1-2 14 TRBV6-5 NA CASSLSGPNYGYTF TGTGCCAGCAGTCTATCAGGCCCTAACTATGGCTACACCTTC